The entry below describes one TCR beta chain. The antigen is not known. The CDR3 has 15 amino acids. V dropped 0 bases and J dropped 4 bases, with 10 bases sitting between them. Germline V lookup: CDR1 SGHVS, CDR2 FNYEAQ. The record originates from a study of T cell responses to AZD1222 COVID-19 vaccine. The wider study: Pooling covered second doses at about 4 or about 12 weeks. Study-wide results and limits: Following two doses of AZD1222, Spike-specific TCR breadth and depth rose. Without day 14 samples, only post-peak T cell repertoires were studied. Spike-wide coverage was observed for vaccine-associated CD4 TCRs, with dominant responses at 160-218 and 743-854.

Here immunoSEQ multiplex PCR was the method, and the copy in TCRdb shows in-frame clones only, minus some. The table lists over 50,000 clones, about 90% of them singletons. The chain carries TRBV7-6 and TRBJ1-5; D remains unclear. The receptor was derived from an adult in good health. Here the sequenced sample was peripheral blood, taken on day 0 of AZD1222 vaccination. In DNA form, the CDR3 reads TGTGCCAGCAGCTTAGCGTCAGACAAGAATCAGCCCCAGCATTTT. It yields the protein CASSLASDKNQPQHF.